This T cell receptor beta chain was captured in a study of low-dose radiotherapy and immunotherapy resistance in tumors. Study-level background: Across 26 weeks, 13 Gy in total went to Cohort 2, delivered as 1 Gy per fraction every two weeks. Patients' oral aspirin dose was 300 mg daily across four cycles from cycle 1 day 1.

Germline V lookup: CDR1 MNHNY, CDR2 SVGAGI (reference sequence). V lost 10 bases to trimming and J lost 13 bases; unmatched junction nucleotides: 16. The CDR3 is 14 residues long. Along with nivolumab and ipilimumab, donors received aspirin, low-dose cyclophosphamide and low-dose radiotherapy. Eligible patients had advanced solid tumors lacking tumor-infiltrating lymphocytes. Gene-specific TRAV and TRBV primers were used for first-strand cDNA, covering alpha and beta chains. TCRs were put through roughly 20 PCR cycles of amplification with Phusion. A constant-region primer and the V-primer adapter served as the primer pair. TCRdb fed the reads into MiXCR, producing one record per CDR3 protein. The sample consists of about 15,000 distinct CDR3 sequences, roughly half of them appearing once.

The TCR sequence derives from a human donor with advanced metastatic prostate, ovarian, gallbladder or colorectal cancer (not recorded which). This table probably holds off-target reads from a library built for another chain. The chain is built from TRBV6-6 and TRBJ2-1; TRBD2 matches 10 bases. As DNA, the CDR3 is TGTGCCACCCTGGCAGGGACTAGCGATAATTCCCAGTTCTTC. Its protein product is CATLAGTSDNSQFF.